The 21 T cell receptor beta chains given below trace back to one sample, sequenced in a study of T-cell reconstitution after alpha-beta-depleted transplantation in children. The library targeted TCRbeta and was prepared with unique molecular identifiers. In TCRdb, the PCR reads were re-called with MiXCR into one record per CDR3 protein. The sample has about 340,000 distinct CDR3 sequences, approximately 10% seen once; the top ten hold less than 2.5%. Sequenced material: PBMCs from the stem cell graft donor, taken from the stem cell graft. The receptors were sampled from a human donor who donated a stem cell graft to a child with acute lymphoblastic leukemia.

CDR3 residues: CAIRGGQDNSPLHF. CDR3 coding DNA: TGTGCCATCCGCGGCGGACAGGATAATTCACCCCTCCACTTT. The genes are TRBV10-3 and TRBJ1-6, with 7 bases aligning to TRBD1. The ends lost 8 bases at V and 5 bases at J; junction bases unmatched: 6. CDR1 is ENHRY and CDR2 is SYGVKD in the germline V gene. This CDR3 has 14 amino acids.

This clonotype was seen only a few times. The J gene is TRBJ2-1, the V gene TRBV7-8; 11 nucleotides align to TRBD2. CDR3 size: 17 residues. V gave up 1 base and J gave up 7 bases; unmatched junction bases: 9. CDR1 is SGHVS and CDR2 is FQNEAQ in the germline V gene. The CDR3 protein is CASSLVAGGRYLNEQFF. As DNA, the CDR3 is TGTGCCAGCAGCTTAGTAGCGGGAGGGCGGTATTTAAATGAGCAGTTCTTC.

The CDR3 loop reads CASSDRLAGVGDTQYF. For the CDR3, the DNA is TGTGCCAGCAGCGACCGACTAGCGGGAGTGGGAGATACGCAGTATTTT. The chain combines TRBV9 with TRBJ2-3, with 12 bases lining up with TRBD2. Germline V gene sequence: CDR1 SGDLS, CDR2 YYNGEE. With V trimmed by 3 bases and J by 5 bases, 7 bases remained unmatched. The CDR3 contains 16 residues. Drawing the rest from reference TRBV9 and TRBJ2-3, the complete variable domain is DSGVTQTPKHLITATGQRVTLRCSPRSGDLSVYWYQQSLDQGLQFLIQYYNGEERAKGNILERFSAQQFPDLHSELNLSSLELGDSALYFCASSDRLAGVGDTQYFGPGTRLTVL.

Only a few counts were recorded for this clonotype. Compared with germline, one end of the junction differs, possibly owing to a read error. J is TRBJ2-7 and V is TRBV7-7; TRBD1 matches 7 bases. CDR3 size: 14 residues. The germline CDR1 and CDR2 sequences are SSHAT and FNYEAQ (reference sequence). The CDR3 region is CASSPPDRAHEQYF. The CDR3 DNA reads TGTGCTAGCAGCCCTCCCGACAGGGCCCACGAGCAGTACTTC.

This clonotype was counted many times. The rearrangement links TRBV11-1 to TRBJ2-1; D might be TRBD1 or TRBD2, each matching 5 bases. V was shortened by 1 base and J by 5 bases, with 18 bases between the two germline ends. Germline V lookup: CDR1 SGHAT, CDR2 FQDESV (reference sequence). CDR3 size: 17 residues. In DNA, the CDR3 is TGTGCCAGCAGCTTAGTATTTATCGGGGCGACCCACAATGAGCAGTTCTTC. This gives the protein CASSLVFIGATHNEQFF.

The chain uses TRBV20-1 and TRBJ2-5, with D maybe TRBD2 (6 bases). Trimming removed 5 bases from V and 4 bases from J, with 11 bases in between. Germline V gene data show CDR1 as DFQATT and CDR2 as SNEGSKA (reference sequence). The CDR3 runs to 12 residues. CDR3 sequence: CSAPRRGETQYF. CDR3 DNA sequence: TGCAGTGCTCCCCGGAGGGGAGAGACCCAGTACTTC.

This clonotype was recorded a few times. The V gene is TRBV2, the J gene TRBJ2-7; D not resolved. The V end was cut by 5 bases, the J end by 0 bases, with 11 bases between. The CDR3 has 14 residues. The germline CDR1 and CDR2 sequences are SNHLY and FYNNEI. This CDR3 reads CASSSVLSSYEQYF. The CDR3, as DNA: TGTGCCAGCAGTAGCGTTTTGAGCTCCTACGAGCAGTACTTC.

This chain connects TRBV12-3 or TRBV12-4 to TRBJ1-4; 8 positions match TRBD1. CDR3 length: 15 amino acids. V dropped 1 base and J dropped 8; count of bases not matched to a gene: 6. The CDR3 region is CASSLDWQGAEKLFF. CDR3 in DNA: TGTGCCAGCAGTTTAGATTGGCAGGGGGCGGAAAAACTGTTTTTT.

The chain has TRBV20-1 and TRBJ2-7, with a possible D match to TRBD1 (6 bases). This CDR3 has 15 residues. Germline V gives CDR1 DFQATT, CDR2 SNEGSKA (reference sequence). Trimming cost V 0 bases and J 4 bases, with 16 bases left between them. For the CDR3, the DNA is TGCAGTGCTAGAGATGCAGGGACAAGGGCATACGAGCAGTACTTC. Translation gives CSARDAGTRAYEQYF.

This clonotype has only a few counts. This chain uses TRBV6-2 or TRBV6-3 with TRBJ2-2; TRBD2 aligns across 12 bases. Germline V lookup: CDR1 MNHEY, CDR2 SVGEGT. V shed 8 bases and J 5 bases; nucleotides not matched to a gene: 3. The CDR3 consists of 14 residues. The CDR3 protein is CASGTSGSTGELFF. CDR3 sequence (DNA): TGTGCCAGCGGGACTAGCGGGTCTACCGGGGAGCTGTTTTTT.

Only a few counts were recorded for this clonotype. The chain uses TRBV20-1 and TRBJ2-5; D gene ambiguous. The CDR3 contains 15 residues. Germline lookup yields CDR1 DFQATT and CDR2 SNEGSKA (reference sequence). V dropped 0 bases and J dropped 2 bases, with 13 bases sitting between them. CDR3 residues: CSARDQDRPQETQYF. CDR3 DNA sequence: TGCAGTGCTAGAGATCAGGACCGTCCGCAAGAGACCCAGTACTTC.

The J gene is TRBJ2-7, the V gene TRBV5-1; D is possibly TRBD2 (5 bases). Trimming removed 0 bases from V and 0 bases from J, with 13 bases in between. Looked up from germline, CDR1 is SGHRS and CDR2 is YFSETQ. The CDR3 sequence is 16 residues long. CDR3 bases: TGCGCCAGCAGCTTGGGAGGGTCGCCCCTCTCCTACGAGCAGTACTTC. This codes for CASSLGGSPLSYEQYF. The whole variable domain, remainder taken from reference TRBV5-1 and TRBJ2-7, is KAGVTQTPRYLIKTRGQQVTLSCSPISGHRSVSWYQQTPGQGLQFLFEYFSETQRNKGNFPGRFSGRQFSNSRSEMNVSTLELGDSALYLCASSLGGSPLSYEQYFGPGTRLTVT.

This clonotype has at least ten counts. The V gene is TRBV27, the J gene TRBJ2-7; possible D gene TRBD1, 6 bases. CDR3 length: 15 residues. Trimming removed 7 bases at V and 0 bases at J, with 16 bases between. CDR1 MNHEY and CDR2 SMNVEV come from the germline V gene (reference sequence). The DNA for the CDR3 is TGTGCCAGCAACAGGACAGTACAAAGCTCCTACGAGCAGTACTTC. Translated: CASNRTVQSSYEQYF.

For the CDR3, the DNA is TGTGCCAGCAGCTTAGCGGCGGGAGGCAATGAGCAGTTCTTC. This encodes CASSLAAGGNEQFF. The chain is built from TRBV7-9 and TRBJ2-1, with 8 positions matching TRBD2. Germline lookup yields CDR1 SEHNR and CDR2 FQNEAQ (reference sequence). This CDR3 region has 14 residues. Trimming at V came to 0 bases and at J to 6 bases, leaving 1 base not matched to a gene.

The chain couples TRBV27 to TRBJ2-7; D possibly corresponds to TRBD1 (6 bases). CDR3 length equals 14 residues. From germline, CDR1 is MNHEY and CDR2 SMNVEV (reference sequence). Deletions cut 4 bases from V and 4 bases from J, with 14 bases between. CDR3 nucleotides: TGTGCCAGCAGTTACAGGGCTACGGATTACGAGCAGTACTTC. Protein: CASSYRATDYEQYF.

This clonotype was observed a few times. The chain is built from TRBV12-3 or TRBV12-4 and TRBJ2-5; D unclear. Trimming left V 1 base short and J 2 bases short, with 5 bases between. The CDR3 loop spans 13 amino acids. The CDR3 loop reads CASSLVQQETQYF. Here the CDR3 DNA reads TGTGCCAGCAGTTTAGTACAGCAAGAGACCCAGTACTTC.

This clonotype was counted only a few times. This chain links TRBV15 with TRBJ2-3; D gene uncertain. Trimming shortened V by 1 base and J by 2 bases, and 13 bases separated the two germline ends. The CDR3 extends over 16 amino acids. CDR1 is LNHNV and CDR2 is YYDKDF in the germline V gene (reference sequence). CDR3 bases: TGTGCCACCAGCAGAGTGAGTGTCAGAGCCACAGATACGCAGTATTTT. Its translation: CATSRVSVRATDTQYF. Supplemented by reference TRBV15 and TRBJ2-3, the full variable domain reads DAMVIQNPRYQVTQFGKPVTLSCSQTLNHNVMYWYQQKSSQAPKLLFHYYDKDFNNEADTPDNFQSRRPNTSFCFLDIRSPGLGDTAMYLCATSRVSVRATDTQYFGPGTRLTVL.

This clonotype was detected a few times. The CDR3 region has the DNA TGTGCCAGCAGTTACCCAAGGACAGGGGTAAAAGAGACCCAGTACTTC. It specifies CASSYPRTGVKETQYF. The rearrangement joins TRBV6-2 or TRBV6-3 to TRBJ2-5, with 9 bases aligning to TRBD1. V shed 2 bases, J shed 3 bases, and the junction held 7 bases outside the gene matches. Germline lookup yields CDR1 MNHEY and CDR2 SVGEGT. The CDR3 covers 16 residues.

This clonotype appeared a few times. The chain couples TRBV29-1 to TRBJ2-5, with TRBD1 as a possible D gene (6 bases). The CDR3 consists of 15 residues. Trimming stripped 7 bases from V and 3 bases from J, with 21 bases between. Germline V gene data show CDR1 as SQVTM and CDR2 as ANQGSEA. The CDR3 spells CSAKPPGVGKETQYF. CDR3 coding DNA: TGCAGCGCCAAACCTCCAGGGGTTGGGAAAGAGACCCAGTACTTC.

This clonotype was detected many times. The V gene is TRBV5-1, the J gene TRBJ2-3, with 11 bases fitting TRBD2. The CDR3 has 15 residues. Germline lookup yields CDR1 SGHRS and CDR2 YFSETQ. V shed 4 bases, J shed 4 bases, and the junction held 5 bases outside the gene matches. This CDR3 reads CASSGLAGGSDTQYF. The CDR3 nucleotides read TGCGCCAGCAGCGGTTTAGCGGGAGGGTCAGATACGCAGTATTTT.

The chain links TRBV7-9 to TRBJ2-1, with unresolved D. Germline loops: CDR1 SEHNR, CDR2 FQNEAQ (reference sequence). The CDR3 is 17 amino acids. Trimming took off 3 bases at V and 0 bases at J, with 15 bases between the two ends. CDR3 bases: TGTGCCAGCAGCTTTGAGGTATGGAAAAGCTCCTACAATGAGCAGTTCTTC. It yields the protein CASSFEVWKSSYNEQFF.